This T cell receptor (beta chain) was profiled in a study of blood T cell repertoires in COVID-19. Across the whole study: Some COVID-19 samples were acute and others convalescent; all came from the United States, Italy and Spain.

Deletions cut 7 bases from V and 5 bases from J, with 17 bases between. The CDR3 consists of 14 residues. Germline V lookup: CDR1 SNHLY, CDR2 FYNNEI. Followed longitudinally, the Seattle patients had been enrolled during active infection. In the original processing: By means of reference gene primer amplification, nucleated cell counts were estimated. Generated by immunoSEQ multiplex PCR, the TCRdb table keeps only in-frame clones and is missing some. V and J calls plus clone size are reproduced from that table; the DNA served to infer D and trimming. The sample lists around 460,000 clones; around 90% were seen once.

Sequenced sample: peripheral blood. The chain carries TRBV2 and TRBJ1-1, with D tentatively TRBD1 (6 bases). This clonotype was sampled from a man younger than 35 with COVID-19, enrolled during active disease. CDR3 coding DNA: TGTGCCAGCATCTCCCAGGGGCGTGGTACTGAAGCTTTCTTT. Translation gives CASISQGRGTEAFF.